This T cell receptor beta chain originates from a study of CD8 T cells in ankylosing spondylitis. General study points: Clones tied to disease were said to be significantly enriched in matched ankylosing spondylitis synovial fluid. Earlier reports found some motif variants in synovial fluid and blood in reactive arthritis. About 8 highly homologous variants made up a TCR beta motif, and this motif appeared characteristic of ankylosing spondylitis blood. Those disease-linked clones were CD8+; they were also relatively rare in peripheral blood.

This clonotype has at least ten counts. What it recognizes is unknown. CDR3 length equals 13 residues. A single record per CDR3 protein comes from TCRdb applying MiXCR to the 5' RACE reads. The profile covers about 140,000 distinct CDR3 sequences, with 11% appearing a single time and roughly 4.5% taken by the ten largest. This sequence was found in a female donor with ankylosing spondylitis or in good health (not recorded which). V gene TRBV21-1 combines with J gene TRBJ2-1; TRBD2 reflects the table's D call only, with no check against the DNA. TRBV21-1 represents a pseudogene. The specimen sequenced was blood, either unsorted or a sorted T cell fraction (not recorded which). The CDR3 DNA follows: TGTGCCAGCAGCATCCGGGATAGCAATGAGCAGTTCTTC. Translating it yields CASSIRDSNEQFF.